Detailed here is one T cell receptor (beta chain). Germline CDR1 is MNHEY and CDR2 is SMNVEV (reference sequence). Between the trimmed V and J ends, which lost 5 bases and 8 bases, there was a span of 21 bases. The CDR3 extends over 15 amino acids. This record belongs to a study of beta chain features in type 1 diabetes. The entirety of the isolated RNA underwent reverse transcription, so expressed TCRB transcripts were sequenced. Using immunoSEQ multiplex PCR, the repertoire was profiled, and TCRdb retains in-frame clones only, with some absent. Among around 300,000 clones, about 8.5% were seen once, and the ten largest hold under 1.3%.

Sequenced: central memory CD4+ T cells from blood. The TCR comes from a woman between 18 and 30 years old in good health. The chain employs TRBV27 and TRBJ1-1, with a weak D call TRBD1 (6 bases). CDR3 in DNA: TGTGCCAGCAGTCTCCTTCCGGGCAGGGGCGGGGAAGCTTTCTTT. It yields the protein CASSLLPGRGGEAFF.